These 9 T cell receptor beta chains originate from one sample sequenced in a study of shared clonotypes between healthy human individuals. The method was immunoSEQ multiplex PCR; TCRdb's version includes in-frame clones alone and lacks a portion of them. The sample shows about 2.4 million clones, around nine tenths of them seen only once. Sequencing was performed on naive CD4+ T cells sorted from blood. Indicated subset: CD45RA+ positively selected. The receptors derive from a man between 18 and 29 years old in good health.

With respect to this clone: This CDR3 is also generated by other DNA sequences in the sample. This chain uses TRBV5-1 with TRBJ2-1; 10 nucleotides line up with TRBD1. The V and J ends lost 4 bases and 6 bases, in that order; junction bases with no gene match: 4. The germline CDR1 and CDR2 sequences are SGHRS and YFSETQ. CDR3 length equals 14 residues. The CDR3 here is CASSPGQGGNEQFF. DNA of the CDR3: TGCGCCAGCAGCCCTGGACAGGGGGGCAATGAGCAGTTCTTC.

V usage is TRBV5-1 and J usage is TRBJ2-7; 11 nucleotides align to TRBD2. Germline assignment: CDR1 SGHRS and CDR2 YFSETQ. This CDR3 contains 16 residues. J was trimmed by 2 bases and V by 3 bases; bases with no gene match: 7. The CDR3 loop is CASSSVLAGVAYEQYF. The CDR3 nucleotides are TGCGCCAGCAGCTCGGTACTAGCGGGAGTCGCCTACGAGCAGTACTTC.

This rearrangement joins TRBV6-1 to TRBJ2-3; tentatively, D is TRBD2 (6 bases). V lost 7 bases, J lost 4 bases, and 18 bases lay in between. Germline V gene data show CDR1 as MNHNS and CDR2 as SASEGT. This CDR3 spans 15 amino acids. CDR3 bases: TGTGCCAGCACCCTCGGGAGAAGTAGGGCAGATACGCAGTATTTT. Translation: CASTLGRSRADTQYF.

The genes are TRBV19 and TRBJ1-5; 10 bases line up with TRBD1. Germline trimming cut 5 bases from V and 9 bases from J; bases unmatched to any gene: 16. CDR1 is LNHDA, CDR2 SQIVND, per germline (reference sequence). The length of the CDR3 is 17 residues. CDR3 loop: CASSLPSDRGTPWPQHF. CDR3 coding DNA: TGTGCCAGTAGTCTTCCCTCGGACAGGGGGACGCCTTGGCCCCAGCATTTT.

This chain connects TRBV6-1 to TRBJ1-5; 10 bases line up with TRBD1. This CDR3 is built from 13 residues. Germline-derived CDR1 and CDR2 are MNHNS and SASEGT. After removal of 6 bases from V and 8 bases from J, the junction contained 4 bases not matched to a gene. The DNA for the CDR3 is TGTGCCAGCAGCGGACAGGGGGTAGAGCCCCAGCATTTT. Amino acid sequence: CASSGQGVEPQHF.

V and J are TRBV6-1 and TRBJ1-2; 7 bases match TRBD1. Per the germline V gene, CDR1 is MNHNS and CDR2 is SASEGT. CDR3 length: 13 amino acids. The junction had 1 base not matched to a gene; V was cut back by 3 bases and J by 3 bases. CDR3 in DNA: TGTGCCAGCAGTGACAGGGGGGACTATGGCTACACCTTC. This translates into CASSDRGDYGYTF.

V usage is TRBV5-4 and J usage is TRBJ2-1; 7 bases map to TRBD2. Per the germline V gene, CDR1 is SGHNT and CDR2 is YYREEE (reference sequence). The CDR3 runs 15 residues. The trim removed 0 bases at V and 8 bases at J, leaving 8 bases unmatched. DNA for the CDR3: TGTGCCAGCAGCTTGGGGGTTCTAGCGGCAGATGAGCAGTTCTTC. Protein product: CASSLGVLAADEQFF.

This clone has just a few counts. At the DNA level, this CDR3 is encoded by other sequences in the same sample as well. The J gene is TRBJ1-2, the V gene TRBV2, with 11 bases aligning to TRBD1. The ends lost 6 bases at V and 8 bases at J; junction bases unmatched: 2. The CDR3 contains 12 residues. Germline loops: CDR1 SNHLY, CDR2 FYNNEI. CDR3: CASSGTGGGYTF. The CDR3 bases are TGTGCCAGCAGCGGGACAGGGGGAGGCTACACCTTC.

In nucleotides, the CDR3 is TGTGCCAGCAGCTCCGGACTAGCGGGATTTGAGCAGTTCTTC. This codes for CASSSGLAGFEQFF. The V call is TRBV7-2, the J call TRBJ2-1, with 12 bases lining up with TRBD2. J gave up 9 bases and V 4 bases, and 4 bases lay outside the gene matches. Germline V gene data show CDR1 as SGHTA and CDR2 as FQGNSA. The CDR3 runs 14 residues.